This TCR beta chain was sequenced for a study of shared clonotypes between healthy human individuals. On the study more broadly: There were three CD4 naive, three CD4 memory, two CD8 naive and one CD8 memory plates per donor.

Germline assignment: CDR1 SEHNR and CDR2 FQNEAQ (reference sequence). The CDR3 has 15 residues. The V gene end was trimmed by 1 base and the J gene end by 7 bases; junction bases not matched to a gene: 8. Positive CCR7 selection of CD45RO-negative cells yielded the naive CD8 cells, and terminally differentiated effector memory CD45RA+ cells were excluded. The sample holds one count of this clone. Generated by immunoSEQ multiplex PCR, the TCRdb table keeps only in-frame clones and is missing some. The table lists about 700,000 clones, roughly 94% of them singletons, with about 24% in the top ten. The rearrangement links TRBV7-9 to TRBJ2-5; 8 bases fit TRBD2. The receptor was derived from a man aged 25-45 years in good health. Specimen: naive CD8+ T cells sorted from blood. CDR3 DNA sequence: TGTGCCAGCAGCTTAGGGTCCGGGGGGGACGGGACCCAGTACTTC. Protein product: CASSLGSGGDGTQYF.